These 11 T cell receptor beta chains came from one sample sequenced in a study of blood T cell repertoires in COVID-19. The assay was immunoSEQ multiplex PCR, and TCRdb's table has in-frame clones only and misses some. The sample has about 180,000 clones, about nine tenths seen once. Input material: peripheral blood. These receptors all come from a woman under 40 with acute or convalescent COVID-19.

J is TRBJ1-2 and V is TRBV5-5, with TRBD1 matching 8 bases. CDR3 length: 14 residues. Germline-derived CDR1 and CDR2 are SGHKS and YYEKEE (reference sequence). Trimming at V came to 4 bases and at J to 4 bases, leaving 6 bases not matched to a gene. CDR3: CASSTQGASYGYTF. CDR3 DNA: TGTGCCAGCAGCACGCAGGGGGCCTCCTATGGCTACACCTTC.

The chain recombines TRBV7-9 with TRBJ2-3; D call uncertain. Germline loops: CDR1 SEHNR, CDR2 FQNEAQ (reference sequence). The CDR3 spans 11 residues. V lost 5 bases, J lost 8 bases, and 8 bases lay in between. The CDR3 loop reads CASSPGGTQYF. CDR3 nucleotide sequence: TGTGCCAGCAGCCCGGGTGGTACGCAGTATTTT. The whole variable domain, remainder taken from reference TRBV7-9 and TRBJ2-3, is DTGVSQNPRHKITKRGQNVTFRCDPISEHNRLYWYRQTLGQGPEFLTYFQNEAQLEKSRLLSDRFSAERPKGSFSTLEIQRTEQGDSAMYLCASSPGGTQYFGPGTRLTVL.

This chain connects TRBV2 to TRBJ2-5; 8 nucleotides line up with TRBD2. V trimming: 5 bases; J trimming: 5 bases; junction bases outside the gene matches: 10. In germline, CDR1 is SNHLY, CDR2 FYNNEI. The CDR3 contains 15 residues. CDR3 DNA: TGTGCCAGCAGTCGTCAGCGGGAGCTAAGGGAGACCCAGTACTTC. This gives the protein CASSRQRELRETQYF.

The rearrangement uses TRBV28 and TRBJ2-5; possibly TRBD2 for D (7 bases). From germline, CDR1 is MDHEN and CDR2 SYDVKM. The CDR3 spans 14 residues. V shed 10 bases and J shed 2 bases, with 17 bases lying between them. The CDR3 here is CATHRGATQETQYF. The DNA of the CDR3 is TGTGCCACCCACCGGGGGGCAACACAAGAGACCCAGTACTTC.

The V and J genes are TRBV11-3 and TRBJ1-3; D ambiguous. V was clipped by 4 bases and J by 8 bases, with 3 bases between them. This CDR3 spans 10 amino acids. The germline CDR1 and CDR2 sequences are SGHNT and YENEEA. The CDR3, as DNA: TGTGCCAGCAGCTCTTACACCATATATTTT. It is translated as CASSSYTIYF. The full variable domain, rest sourced from reference TRBV11-3 and TRBJ1-3, is EAGVVQSPRYKIIEKKQPVAFWCNPISGHNTLYWYLQNLGQGPELLIRYENEEAVDDSQLPKDRFSAERLKGVDSTLKIQPAELGDSAVYLCASSSYTIYFGEGSWLTVV.

With respect to this clone: This specimen includes other DNA sequences encoding the same CDR3. The chain has TRBV18 and TRBJ2-2; D is perhaps TRBD1 (5 bases). The V gene lost 3 bases and the J gene lost 4 bases, with 6 bases spanning the gap. Germline V gene lookup returns CDR1 KGHSH and CDR2 LQKENI. This CDR3 is built from 13 residues. The CDR3 DNA follows: TGTGCCAGCTCACCGGGGCGCACCGGGGAGCTGTTTTTT. Its translation is CASSPGRTGELFF.

This sequence joins TRBV6-5 and TRBJ1-5; TRBD1 is a possible D gene (5 bases). The V gene lost 6 bases and the J gene lost 5 bases, with 11 bases spanning the gap. In germline, CDR1 is MNHEY, CDR2 SVGAGI. The CDR3 spans 13 residues. CDR3 nucleotide sequence: TGTGCCAGCAGAGGGACGGGAGATCAGCCCCAGCATTTT. Its protein is CASRGTGDQPQHF.

V usage is TRBV10-3 and J usage is TRBJ2-1; maybe TRBD1 (6 bases). The V gene's germline CDR1 is ENHRY and CDR2 SYGVKD. V shed 7 bases and J shed 8 bases, with 18 bases lying between them. The CDR3 is 14 amino acids. The CDR3 DNA follows: TGTGCCATCAAGGGGGTTTCAGGGATTCATGAGCAGTTCTTC. This translates into CAIKGVSGIHEQFF.

This chain joins TRBV11-3 and TRBJ2-1; 8 positions match TRBD1. With V trimmed by 0 bases and J by 2 bases, 3 bases remained unmatched. CDR1 SGHNT and CDR2 YENEEA come from the germline V gene. CDR3 length: 16 residues. The DNA for the CDR3 is TGTGCCAGCAGCTTAGACGGACAGGGCGCCTACAATGAGCAGTTCTTC. This gives the protein CASSLDGQGAYNEQFF.

This clone was seen a few times. The chain couples TRBV7-2 to TRBJ2-3, with 10 bases aligning to TRBD2. CDR1 is SGHTA and CDR2 is FQGNSA in the germline V gene. This CDR3 spans 14 amino acids. After removal of 4 bases from V and 6 bases from J, the junction contained 4 bases not matched to a gene. CDR3 amino acids: CASSSSGRLDTQYF. The CDR3 bases are TGTGCCAGCAGCTCTAGCGGGAGATTGGATACGCAGTATTTT.

The chain uses TRBV5-6 and TRBJ1-1; 9 nucleotides align to TRBD1. The length of the CDR3 is 14 residues. V was pared by 0 bases and J by 4 bases, with 1 base of the junction left unmatched. Germline V lookup: CDR1 SGHDT, CDR2 YYEEEE. In nucleotides, the CDR3 is TGTGCCAGCAGCTTGGGGACAGGGGTCACTGAAGCTTTCTTT. Its translation is CASSLGTGVTEAFF.